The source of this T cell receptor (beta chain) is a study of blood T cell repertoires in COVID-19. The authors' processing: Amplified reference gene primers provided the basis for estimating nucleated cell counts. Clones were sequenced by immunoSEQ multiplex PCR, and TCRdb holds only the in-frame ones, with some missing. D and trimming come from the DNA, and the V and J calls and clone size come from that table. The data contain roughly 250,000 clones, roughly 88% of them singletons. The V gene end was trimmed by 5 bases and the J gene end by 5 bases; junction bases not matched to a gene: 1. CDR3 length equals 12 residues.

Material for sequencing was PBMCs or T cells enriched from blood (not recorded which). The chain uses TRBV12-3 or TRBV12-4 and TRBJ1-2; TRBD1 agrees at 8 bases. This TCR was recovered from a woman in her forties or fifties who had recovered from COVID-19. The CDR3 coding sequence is TGTGCCAGCAGTAGACAGGGGTATGGCTACACCTTC. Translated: CASSRQGYGYTF.